This T cell receptor (beta chain) emerged from a study of blood T cell repertoires in COVID-19. At the level of the study: From T cells, B-cell-depleted T cells, or PBMCs came the material, which was cDNA or gDNA.

Authors' analysis steps: Scientists estimated how many nucleated cells there were by amplifying reference gene primers. This table comes from immunoSEQ multiplex PCR, and its TCRdb copy is limited to in-frame clones, with some not included. That table is the source of V, J and clone size, and D and trimming were worked out from the DNA. The sample contains 200,000 to 250,000 clones, more than 80% of which appear only once. The cohort comprised adults aged roughly 18 to 95 years residing in approximately 22 US areas. Germline V CDR1 and CDR2: SGHAT, FQNNGV. The germline V and J ends were trimmed by 5 bases and 3 bases, with 11 bases remaining between them. The CDR3 loop spans 14 amino acids.

The TCR was taken from a man between 60 and 70 years old who had recovered from COVID-19. This chain connects TRBV11-2 to TRBJ2-4, with D possibly matching TRBD1 (6 bases). The sequenced material came from PBMCs or T cells enriched from blood (not recorded which). CDR3 in amino acids: CASSKGTLKNIQYF. The CDR3 region has the DNA TGTGCCAGCAGCAAAGGGACACTCAAAAACATTCAGTACTTC.